The T cell receptor beta chain described here comes from a study of blood T cell repertoires in COVID-19. Study overall: In each case, the material was cDNA or gDNA derived from T cells, B-cell-depleted T cells, or PBMCs.

Clones were sequenced by immunoSEQ multiplex PCR, and TCRdb holds only the in-frame ones, with some missing. The sample carries 50,000 to 75,000 clones, about 88% recorded once. Trimming took 0 bases from V and 2 from J, leaving 9 bases between them. Germline values: CDR1 SGHRS, CDR2 YFSETQ. The CDR3 has 15 amino acids. J is TRBJ1-5 and V is TRBV5-1; perhaps TRBD1 as D (6 bases). The receptor comes from an elderly man in a cohort sampled during active COVID-19. Material: peripheral blood. CDR3 DNA sequence: TGCGCCAGCAGCTTGGGGCCAGGGGGCAATCAGCCCCAGCATTTT. Translated, it gives CASSLGPGGNQPQHF.